What follows is one TCR beta chain and its context. This record belongs to a study of T cell changes during pregnancy in multiple sclerosis. The protocol was immunoSEQ multiplex PCR, while the TCRdb copy is restricted to in-frame clones and leaves out a portion. The sample carries tens of thousands of clones, over 80% recorded once. The V segment lost 5 bases and the J segment 2 bases; nucleotides outside the gene matches: 9. CDR3 length: 16 residues. CDR1 and CDR2 (germline): MNHEY, SMNVEV (reference sequence). This TCR came from a female donor in good health, serving as a control in a pregnancy study. Some clones in this sample may be carry-over from other donors' samples. The rearrangement links TRBV27 to TRBJ2-7; 10 nucleotides align to TRBD2. The sample in question was PBMCs, obtained in the first trimester of pregnancy. CDR3 nucleotide sequence: TGTGCCAGCAGTCCCCTAGCGGGAGTTATCCCCTACGAGCAGTACTTC. Translating it yields CASSPLAGVIPYEQYF.